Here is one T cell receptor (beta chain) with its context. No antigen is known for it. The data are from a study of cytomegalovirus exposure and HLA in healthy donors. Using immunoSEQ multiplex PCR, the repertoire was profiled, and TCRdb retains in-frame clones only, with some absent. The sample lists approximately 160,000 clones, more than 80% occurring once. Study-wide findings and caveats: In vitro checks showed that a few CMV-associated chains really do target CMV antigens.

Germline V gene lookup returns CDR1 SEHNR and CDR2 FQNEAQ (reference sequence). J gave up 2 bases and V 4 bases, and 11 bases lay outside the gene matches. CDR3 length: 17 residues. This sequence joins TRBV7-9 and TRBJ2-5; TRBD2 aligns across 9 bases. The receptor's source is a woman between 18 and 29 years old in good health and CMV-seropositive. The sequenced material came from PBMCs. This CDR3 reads CASSSLRSGRSQETQYF. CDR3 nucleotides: TGTGCCAGCAGCTCCCTCCGTAGCGGGAGAAGTCAAGAGACCCAGTACTTC.